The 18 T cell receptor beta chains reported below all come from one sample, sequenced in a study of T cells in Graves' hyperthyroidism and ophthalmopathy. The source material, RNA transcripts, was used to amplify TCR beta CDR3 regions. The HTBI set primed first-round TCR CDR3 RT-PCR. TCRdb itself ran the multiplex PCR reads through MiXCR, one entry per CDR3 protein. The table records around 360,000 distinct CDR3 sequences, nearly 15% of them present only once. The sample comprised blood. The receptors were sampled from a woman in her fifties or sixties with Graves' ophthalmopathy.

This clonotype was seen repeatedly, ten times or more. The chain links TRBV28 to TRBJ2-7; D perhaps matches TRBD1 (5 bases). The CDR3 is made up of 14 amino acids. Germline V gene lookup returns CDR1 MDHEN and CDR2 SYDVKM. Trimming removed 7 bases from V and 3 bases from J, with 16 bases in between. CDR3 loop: CASTRSPGRYEQYF. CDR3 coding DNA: TGTGCCAGCACCCGGAGCCCAGGGCGCTACGAGCAGTACTTC.

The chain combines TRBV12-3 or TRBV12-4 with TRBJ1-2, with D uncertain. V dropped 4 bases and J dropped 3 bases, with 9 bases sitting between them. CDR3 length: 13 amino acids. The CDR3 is CASSSDEYYGYTF. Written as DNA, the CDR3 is TGTGCCAGCAGTTCGGATGAGTACTATGGCTACACCTTC.

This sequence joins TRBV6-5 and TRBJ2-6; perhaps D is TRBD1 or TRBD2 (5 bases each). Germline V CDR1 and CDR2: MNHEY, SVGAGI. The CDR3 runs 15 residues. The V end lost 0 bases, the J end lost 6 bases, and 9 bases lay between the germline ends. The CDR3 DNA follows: TGTGCCAGCAGTTACTCGGTGGGGGTGGCCAACGTCCTGACTTTC. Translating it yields CASSYSVGVANVLTF.

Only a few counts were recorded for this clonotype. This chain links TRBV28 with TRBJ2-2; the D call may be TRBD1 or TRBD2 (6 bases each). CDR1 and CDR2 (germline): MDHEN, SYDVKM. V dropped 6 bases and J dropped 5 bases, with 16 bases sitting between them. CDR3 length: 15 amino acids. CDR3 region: CASRKFRGATGELFF. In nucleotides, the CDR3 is TGTGCCAGCAGGAAGTTTAGGGGGGCTACCGGGGAGCTGTTTTTT.

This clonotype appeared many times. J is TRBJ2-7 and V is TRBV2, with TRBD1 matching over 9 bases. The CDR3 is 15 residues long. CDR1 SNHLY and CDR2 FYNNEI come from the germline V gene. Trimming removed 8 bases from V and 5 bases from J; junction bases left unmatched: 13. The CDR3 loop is CASRSQGQGFHEQYF. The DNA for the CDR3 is TGTGCCAGCCGGTCCCAGGGACAGGGATTCCACGAGCAGTACTTC. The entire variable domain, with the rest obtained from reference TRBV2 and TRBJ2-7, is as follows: EPEVTQTPSHQVTQMGQEVILRCVPISNHLYFYWYRQILGQKVEFLVSFYNNEISEKSEIFDDQFSVERPDGSNFTLKIRSTKLEDSAMYFCASRSQGQGFHEQYFGPGTRLTVT.

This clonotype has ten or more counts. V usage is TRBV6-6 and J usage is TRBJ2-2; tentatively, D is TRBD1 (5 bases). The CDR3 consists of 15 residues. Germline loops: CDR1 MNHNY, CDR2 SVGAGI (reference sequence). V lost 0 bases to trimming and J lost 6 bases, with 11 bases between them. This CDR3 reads CASSYSSVRAGELFF. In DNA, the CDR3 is TGTGCCAGCAGTTACTCGAGTGTCAGGGCCGGGGAGCTGTTTTTT.

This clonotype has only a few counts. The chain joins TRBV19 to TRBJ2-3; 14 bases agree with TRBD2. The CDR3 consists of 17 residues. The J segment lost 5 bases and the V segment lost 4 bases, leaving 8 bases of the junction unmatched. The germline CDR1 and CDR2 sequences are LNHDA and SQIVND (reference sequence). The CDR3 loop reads CASSNLGLAGVRDTQYF. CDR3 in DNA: TGTGCCAGTAGTAACCTGGGACTAGCGGGAGTCAGAGATACGCAGTATTTT.

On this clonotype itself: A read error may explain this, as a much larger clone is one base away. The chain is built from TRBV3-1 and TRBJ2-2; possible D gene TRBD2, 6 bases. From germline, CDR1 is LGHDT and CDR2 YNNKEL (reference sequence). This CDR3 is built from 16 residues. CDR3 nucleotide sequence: TGTGCCAGCGGCCAAGACAAGGGGACTCTCCCCGGGGAGCTGTTTTTT. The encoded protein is CASGQDKGTLPGELFF.

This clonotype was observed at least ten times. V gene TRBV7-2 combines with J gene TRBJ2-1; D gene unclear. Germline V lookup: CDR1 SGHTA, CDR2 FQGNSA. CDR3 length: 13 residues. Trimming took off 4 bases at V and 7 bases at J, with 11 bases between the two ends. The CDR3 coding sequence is TGTGCCAGCAGCTCGAGAATAGCAAATGAGCAGTTCTTC. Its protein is CASSSRIANEQFF.

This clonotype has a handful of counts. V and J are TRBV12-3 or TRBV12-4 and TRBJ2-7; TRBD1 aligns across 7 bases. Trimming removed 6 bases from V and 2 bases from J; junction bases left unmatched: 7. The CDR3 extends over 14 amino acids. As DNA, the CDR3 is TGTGCCAGCAGACAACAGGGGTCTCCCTACGAGCAGTACTTC. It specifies CASRQQGSPYEQYF.

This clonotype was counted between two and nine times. In DNA form, the CDR3 reads TGTGCCAGCAGCGTAGCGATGGAAGGGAACACTGAAGCTTTCTTT. Translating gives CASSVAMEGNTEAFF. The chain carries TRBV9 and TRBJ1-1, with D uncertain. V was clipped by 0 bases and J by 1 base, with 10 bases between them. CDR1 and CDR2 (germline): SGDLS, YYNGEE. The CDR3 extends over 15 amino acids.

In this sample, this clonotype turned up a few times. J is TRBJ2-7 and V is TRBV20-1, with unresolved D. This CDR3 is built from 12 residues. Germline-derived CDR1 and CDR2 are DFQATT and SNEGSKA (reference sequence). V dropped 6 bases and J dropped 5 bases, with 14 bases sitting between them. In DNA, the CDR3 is TGCAGTGCCTCTATCGCGCGAGACGAGCAGTACTTC. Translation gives CSASIARDEQYF.

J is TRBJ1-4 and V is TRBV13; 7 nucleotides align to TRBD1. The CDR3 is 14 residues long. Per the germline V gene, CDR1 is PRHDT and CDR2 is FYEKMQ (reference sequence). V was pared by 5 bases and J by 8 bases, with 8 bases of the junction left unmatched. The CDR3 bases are TGTGCCAGCAGCCGGAGGGGGGGACAGGAAAAACTGTTTTTT. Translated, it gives CASSRRGGQEKLFF.

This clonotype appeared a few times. The CDR3, as DNA: TGTGCCAGCAGCGTAGTTGTGTCGGAGACGCCGCAGTATTTT. Translating gives CASSVVVSETPQYF. The chain employs TRBV9 and TRBJ2-3; D unresolved. The CDR3 totals 14 residues. The V end was cut by 0 bases, the J end by 10 bases, with 15 bases between. The germline CDR1 and CDR2 sequences are SGDLS and YYNGEE.

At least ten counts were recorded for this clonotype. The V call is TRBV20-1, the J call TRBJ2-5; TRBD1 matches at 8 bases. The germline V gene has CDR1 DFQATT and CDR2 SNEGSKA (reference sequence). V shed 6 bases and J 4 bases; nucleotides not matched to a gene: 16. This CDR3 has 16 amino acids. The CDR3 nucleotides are TGCAGTGCGCAGGGACAGGACGTTAAGTTAGGAGAGACCCAGTACTTC. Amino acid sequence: CSAQGQDVKLGETQYF.

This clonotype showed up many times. The CDR3 reads CASSLWTSGVLSYNEQFF. CDR3 DNA: TGTGCCAGCAGTTTATGGACTAGCGGTGTCCTATCCTACAATGAGCAGTTCTTC. V gene TRBV12-3 or TRBV12-4 combines with J gene TRBJ2-1, with 10 bases that match TRBD2. The CDR3 loop spans 18 amino acids. V shed 2 bases, J shed 1 base, and the junction held 8 bases outside the gene matches.

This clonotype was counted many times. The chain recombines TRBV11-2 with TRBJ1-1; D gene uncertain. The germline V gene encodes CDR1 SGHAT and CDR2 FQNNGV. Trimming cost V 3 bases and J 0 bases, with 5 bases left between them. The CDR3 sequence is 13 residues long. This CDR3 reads CASSFKVNTEAFF. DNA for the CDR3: TGTGCCAGCAGCTTTAAAGTGAACACTGAAGCTTTCTTT.

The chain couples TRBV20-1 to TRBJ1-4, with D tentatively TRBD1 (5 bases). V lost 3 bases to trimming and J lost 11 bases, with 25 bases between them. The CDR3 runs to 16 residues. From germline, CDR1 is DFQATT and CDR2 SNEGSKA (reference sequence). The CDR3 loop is CSARISRDRFLEKLFF. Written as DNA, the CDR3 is TGCAGTGCTAGGATTTCCCGGGACCGGTTTTTGGAGAAACTGTTTTTT.